This paragraph reports one T cell receptor (beta chain). TCR beta CDR3 sequences were amplified from RNA transcripts. The HTBI set primed first-round TCR CDR3 RT-PCR. Each CDR3 protein is one row after TCRdb ran MiXCR on the multiplex PCR reads. The data contain around 350,000 distinct CDR3 sequences, 15% to 18% of them singletons. Germline CDR1 is ENHRY and CDR2 is SYGVKD. The ends lost 7 bases at V and 5 bases at J; junction bases unmatched: 6. The CDR3 spans 13 residues. The data derive from a study of T cells in Graves' hyperthyroidism and ophthalmopathy. This TCR was recovered from a woman under 30 with Graves' hyperthyroidism that later progressed to Graves' ophthalmopathy. The genes are TRBV10-3 and TRBJ2-7; 9 bases fit TRBD2. The material sequenced was blood. The CDR3 loop is CAIKAGGPHEQYF. The CDR3 nucleotides read TGTGCCATCAAGGCGGGAGGGCCCCACGAGCAGTACTTC.